Presented here are 28 T cell receptor beta chains from one specimen sequenced in a study of OX40 agonist ivuxolimab in advanced cancers. The library came from the immunoSEQ multiplex PCR assay. This immuneACCESS table, as held by TCRdb, lists in-frame sequences with V and J called but not all clones. Of the missing ones, under half trace to an unresolved V gene in checked studies; the others have no known cause. This sample lists roughly 80,000 clones; around 86% were detected once. In total, the top ten clones hold approximately 7% of the sample. The source material was CD4+ or CD8+ T cells sorted from blood, sampled in a trial of the OX40 agonist ivuxolimab. These receptors were obtained from an adult with an advanced solid tumor such as melanoma, head and neck, liver or kidney cancer.

The J gene is TRBJ1-1, the V gene TRBV2; no firm D call. The CDR3 spans 12 residues. V was pared by 4 bases and J by 8 bases, with 11 bases between. Germline CDR1 reads SNHLY; CDR2 reads FYNNEI. For the CDR3, the DNA is TGTGCCAGCAGTGGCCTCTCCGCGGAAGCTTTCTTT. It codes for CASSGLSAEAFF.

The chain combines TRBV7-9 with TRBJ1-1; TRBD1 matches at 8 bases. The CDR3 extends over 15 amino acids. CDR1 and CDR2 from the germline V gene are SEHNR and FQNEAQ (reference sequence). V trimming: 3 bases; J trimming: 5 bases; junction bases outside the gene matches: 8. Here the CDR3 reads CASSFARGRRTEAFF. The DNA of the CDR3 is TGTGCCAGCAGCTTCGCCAGGGGGCGAAGGACTGAAGCTTTCTTT.

This sequence joins TRBV18 and TRBJ2-3, with TRBD2 matching over 11 bases. In germline, CDR1 is KGHSH, CDR2 LQKENI. Unmatched junction bases numbered 6, after V lost 2 bases and J lost 5 bases. This CDR3 comprises 16 residues. The CDR3 DNA sequence: TGTGCCAGCTCACCATCGCTAGCGGGGGGACGAGATACGCAGTATTTT. Protein sequence: CASSPSLAGGRDTQYF.

The genes are TRBV11-2 and TRBJ1-5; the D gene is possibly TRBD1 (5 bases). This CDR3 has 15 amino acids. V lost 5 bases and J 2 bases, leaving 13 bases between the germline ends. Germline V gene sequence: CDR1 SGHAT, CDR2 FQNNGV. The chain's CDR3 is CASSPRQGGNQPQHF. The CDR3 region has the DNA TGTGCCAGCAGCCCCCGGCAGGGTGGCAATCAGCCCCAGCATTTT.

The chain employs TRBV7-9 and TRBJ1-2; D not resolved. Germline V lookup: CDR1 SEHNR, CDR2 FQNEAQ (reference sequence). The CDR3 extends over 11 amino acids. V lost 4 bases to trimming and J lost 6 bases, with 6 bases between them. As DNA, the CDR3 is TGTGCCAGCAGCTACTCCCATGGCTACACCTTC. Translating gives CASSYSHGYTF.

Only one count was recorded for this clone. The J gene is TRBJ2-3, the V gene TRBV5-1, with TRBD2 as a possible D gene (7 bases). Germline V gives CDR1 SGHRS, CDR2 YFSETQ. V lost 1 base and J lost 5, with 17 bases in between. The CDR3 spans 16 residues. CDR3 in amino acids: CASSLMGGPRRDTQYF. The CDR3 DNA sequence: TGCGCCAGCAGCTTGATGGGGGGGCCGCGGAGAGATACGCAGTATTTT.

The chain carries TRBV4-2 and TRBJ2-2, with D possibly matching TRBD1 (8 bases). Trimming left V 5 bases short and J 6 bases short, with 19 bases between. This CDR3 has 16 amino acids. Per the germline V gene, CDR1 is LGHNA and CDR2 is YNFKEQ. CDR3: CASSLRQGRASGELFF. For the CDR3, the DNA is TGTGCCAGCAGCTTAAGACAGGGGAGGGCCTCCGGGGAGCTGTTTTTT.

The chain combines TRBV28 with TRBJ2-7; tentative D call: TRBD2 (6 bases). This CDR3 comprises 15 residues. Per germline, CDR1 MDHEN and CDR2 SYDVKM. V was trimmed by 1 base and J by 0 bases, leaving 10 bases between them. This chain's CDR3 is CASSLYGGASYEQYF. Written as DNA, the CDR3 is TGTGCCAGCAGTTTATACGGGGGAGCCTCCTACGAGCAGTACTTC. Looking up the rest from reference TRBV28 and TRBJ2-7 gives the full variable domain: DVKVTQSSRYLVKRTGEKVFLECVQDMDHENMFWYRQDPGLGLRLIYFSYDVKMKEKGDIPEGYSVSREKKERFSLILESASTNQTSMYLCASSLYGGASYEQYFGPGTRLTVT.

V usage is TRBV7-6 and J usage is TRBJ1-2; D gene uncertain. Trimming stripped 1 base from V and 0 bases from J, with 6 bases between. The germline V gene has CDR1 SGHVS and CDR2 FNYEAQ. This CDR3 has 14 residues. The CDR3 sequence is CASSLDPANYGYTF. The CDR3 nucleotides read TGTGCCAGCAGCTTAGATCCAGCTAACTATGGCTACACCTTC.

The CDR3 DNA is TGTGCCACCAGCAGAGATTGGGGGGCCAATCAGCCCCAGCATTTT. This gives the protein CATSRDWGANQPQHF. V usage is TRBV15 and J usage is TRBJ1-5, with D possibly matching TRBD1 (6 bases). The CDR3 consists of 15 residues. CDR1 and CDR2 from the germline V gene are LNHNV and YYDKDF (reference sequence). Trimming took off 0 bases at V and 3 bases at J, with 9 bases between the two ends.

The chain has TRBV6-1 and TRBJ2-1; no definite D call. The V gene's germline CDR1 is MNHNS and CDR2 SASEGT. CDR3 size: 15 residues. V lost 1 base to trimming and J lost 1 base, with 8 bases between them. The CDR3 spells CASSEDRKSYNEQFF. In DNA, the CDR3 is TGTGCCAGCAGTGAAGACCGGAAGTCCTACAATGAGCAGTTCTTC.

The chain has TRBV18 and TRBJ2-7; 7 bases map to TRBD1. Germline V gene lookup returns CDR1 KGHSH and CDR2 LQKENI. The CDR3 is 14 amino acids. The trim removed 2 bases at V and 6 bases at J, leaving 7 bases unmatched. The CDR3 region is CASSPYRGMSEQYF. The CDR3 DNA reads TGTGCCAGCTCACCATACAGGGGCATGAGCGAGCAGTACTTC.

The genes are TRBV7-3 and TRBJ2-2; D perhaps matches TRBD1 (5 bases). V was cut by 5 bases and J by 8 bases, with 15 bases left in between. The CDR3 totals 14 residues. In germline, CDR1 is SGHTA, CDR2 FQGTGA. CDR3 region: CASSPRAGFGELFF. The DNA for the CDR3 is TGTGCCAGCAGCCCCCGGGCAGGGTTTGGGGAGCTGTTTTTT.

The chain couples TRBV6-1 to TRBJ1-5; 8 bases agree with TRBD1. The ends lost 6 bases at V and 3 bases at J; junction bases unmatched: 7. This CDR3 is built from 15 residues. The germline CDR1 and CDR2 sequences are MNHNS and SASEGT. CDR3 DNA: TGTGCCAGCAGCGAAAGGGACAGGCTCAATCAGCCCCAGCATTTT. This translates into CASSERDRLNQPQHF.

The rearrangement links TRBV9 to TRBJ1-1; 7 nucleotides align to TRBD1. CDR1 and CDR2 (germline): SGDLS, YYNGEE. The CDR3 loop spans 14 amino acids. Trimming removed 3 bases from V and 1 base from J; junction bases left unmatched: 3. This chain's CDR3 is CASSARQGNTEAFF. The CDR3 DNA sequence: TGTGCCAGCAGCGCCCGACAGGGGAACACTGAAGCTTTCTTT.

A single count supports this clone. The chain joins TRBV5-4 to TRBJ1-1; D possibly corresponds to TRBD1 (6 bases). CDR1 SGHNT and CDR2 YYREEE come from the germline V gene (reference sequence). The CDR3 sequence is 14 residues long. The V end was cut by 4 bases, the J end by 3 bases, with 13 bases between. CDR3 residues: CASSRLPGDTEAFF. CDR3 coding DNA: TGTGCCAGCAGCCGGTTGCCAGGGGACACTGAAGCTTTCTTT.

The V gene is TRBV14, the J gene TRBJ2-3; D is undetermined. This CDR3 has 17 residues. The ends were cut back, 0 bases at V and 2 bases at J, with 15 bases in the middle. Looked up from germline, CDR1 is SGHDN and CDR2 is FVKESK. CDR3 sequence (DNA): TGTGCCAGCAGCCAAGACTGGGCCCTAACTTCCACAGATACGCAGTATTTT. Its translation is CASSQDWALTSTDTQYF.

This clone appeared once. The chain combines TRBV7-3 with TRBJ2-1, with no clear D. Germline-derived CDR1 and CDR2 are SGHTA and FQGTGA. The V end was cut by 5 bases, the J end by 4 bases, with 9 bases between. CDR3 length equals 13 residues. The CDR3 sequence is CASSPSHYNEQFF. The DNA for the CDR3 is TGTGCCAGCAGCCCATCCCATTACAATGAGCAGTTCTTC.

J is TRBJ2-1 and V is TRBV5-1; tentative D call: TRBD1 (5 bases). V was pared by 0 bases and J by 1 base, with 14 bases between. The germline CDR1 and CDR2 sequences are SGHRS and YFSETQ. The CDR3 sequence is 17 residues long. CDR3 sequence reads: CASSLAGQGSSYNEQFF. The CDR3 region has the DNA TGCGCCAGCAGCTTGGCCGGGCAGGGAAGTTCCTACAATGAGCAGTTCTTC.

The V and J genes are TRBV19 and TRBJ2-1; possible D gene TRBD1, 6 bases. The germline gives CDR1 LNHDA, CDR2 SQIVND (reference sequence). V lost 4 bases to trimming and J lost 6 bases, with 13 bases between them. CDR3 length: 14 residues. CDR3 DNA: TGTGCCAGTAGTACCCGACAGGCGTCCAATGAGCAGTTCTTC. It yields the protein CASSTRQASNEQFF.

This clone was seen only once. The chain couples TRBV6-5 to TRBJ2-7, with 7 bases fitting TRBD1. Germline V gene sequence: CDR1 MNHEY, CDR2 SVGAGI. J gave up 0 bases and V 4 bases, and 3 bases lay outside the gene matches. The CDR3 sequence is 14 residues long. CDR3 bases: TGTGCCAGCAGTTTAGGGGACAGCTCCTACGAGCAGTACTTC. This sequence encodes CASSLGDSSYEQYF.

This chain connects TRBV7-3 to TRBJ2-1, with D maybe TRBD1 (5 bases). The CDR3 runs to 13 residues. The V gene's germline CDR1 is SGHTA and CDR2 FQGTGA. V lost 5 bases, J lost 5 bases, and 10 bases lay in between. CDR3 DNA sequence: TGTGCCAGCAGCCCGACAGTTAACAATGAGCAGTTCTTC. Its protein product is CASSPTVNNEQFF.

The rearrangement joins TRBV5-4 to TRBJ1-2, with D possibly matching TRBD1 (5 bases). The CDR3 runs to 12 residues. V dropped 2 bases and J dropped 7 bases, with 9 bases sitting between them. Germline loops: CDR1 SGHNT, CDR2 YYREEE (reference sequence). The CDR3 loop reads CASSLPDSGYTF. DNA of the CDR3: TGTGCCAGCAGCTTACCCGACAGTGGCTACACCTTC. The complete variable domain, with remaining parts taken from reference TRBV5-4 and TRBJ1-2, reads ETGVTQSPTHLIKTRGQQVTLRCSSQSGHNTVSWYQQALGQGPQFIFQYYREEENGRGNFPPRFSGLQFPNYSSELNVNALELDDSALYLCASSLPDSGYTFGSGTRLTVV.

This chain uses TRBV7-9 with TRBJ2-5, with TRBD1 identical over 9 bases. The end of the DNA fits TRBJ2-7 better, so the J call may be wrong. Per germline, CDR1 SEHNR and CDR2 FQNEAQ (reference sequence). The length of the CDR3 is 14 residues. The CDR3 here is CASSLGQGGYEQYF. The CDR3 nucleotides read TGTGCCAGCAGCTTAGGACAGGGGGGCTACGAGCAGTACTTC.

This chain connects TRBV19 to TRBJ2-1; D is possibly TRBD1 or TRBD2 (5 bases each). This CDR3 is 13 amino acids long. V lost 11 bases to trimming and J lost 7 bases, with 18 bases between them. Germline lookup yields CDR1 LNHDA and CDR2 SQIVND (reference sequence). In DNA form, the CDR3 reads TGTGCCGTACAACGGGGCTCAAGGAATGAGCAGTTCTTC. This gives the protein CAVQRGSRNEQFF.

The genes are TRBV27 and TRBJ1-2, with a weak D call TRBD1 (5 bases). The germline V gene encodes CDR1 MNHEY and CDR2 SMNVEV (reference sequence). The CDR3 covers 13 residues. V lost 3 bases to trimming and J lost 5 bases, with 10 bases between them. The CDR3 is CASSFGGFYGYTF. Written as DNA, the CDR3 is TGTGCCAGCAGTTTCGGGGGGTTTTATGGCTACACCTTC.

Of note for this clone: One junction end does not reproduce the germline sequence, and a read error may be involved. This chain connects TRBV7-7 to TRBJ2-5; 8 bases fit TRBD2. This CDR3 spans 15 amino acids. The germline gives CDR1 SSHAT, CDR2 FNYEAQ (reference sequence). The CDR3 sequence is CASSFSTSGQETQYF. The DNA for the CDR3 is TGTGCTAGCAGCTTCTCAACTAGCGGCCAAGAGACCCAGTACTTC.

The chain couples TRBV12-5 to TRBJ2-1; TRBD1 aligns across 9 bases. Germline CDR1 is LGHNT and CDR2 is FRNRAP. Unmatched junction bases numbered 16, after V lost 6 bases and J lost 10 bases. This CDR3 is 16 amino acids long. As DNA, the CDR3 is TGTGCTAGTGGCACTCGACAGGGGGGCCGGTTTATGGAGCAGTTCTTC. Its translation: CASGTRQGGRFMEQFF.